This TCR beta chain originates from a study of cytomegalovirus exposure and HLA in healthy donors. The study's findings and limits: The classifier reportedly diagnosed cytomegalovirus status with high specificity and sensitivity.

Researchers ran the PCR with 60 Vbeta and 13 Jbeta primers. Assay: immunoSEQ multiplex PCR; the TCRdb copy retains only in-frame clones and omits some. The sample lists fewer than 250,000 clones; roughly 87% were seen once. Trimming stripped 0 bases from V and 6 bases from J, with 9 bases between. The CDR3 runs to 14 residues. Germline CDR1 is WNHNN and CDR2 is SYGVQD (reference sequence). With respect to this clone: The target antigen is unknown.

The receptor's source is a man aged 35 to 55 in good health and CMV-seropositive. The V gene is TRBV10-1, the J gene TRBJ2-1; D gene ambiguous. Input material: PBMCs. The CDR3 nucleotides are TGCGCCAGCAGTGAGTCCCTCGTACTCAATGAGCAGTTCTTC. This encodes CASSESLVLNEQFF.